The entry below gives a single T cell receptor beta chain sequence along with its context. MiXCR, run by TCRdb on the 5' RACE reads, gives a single entry per CDR3 protein. The sample yields tens of thousands of distinct CDR3 sequences, about 28% seen once. The CDR3 has 16 amino acids. Per the germline V gene, CDR1 is MNHEY and CDR2 is SVGEGT. Germline trimming cut 0 bases from V and 8 bases from J; bases unmatched to any gene: 12. This receptor was identified in a female donor with breast cancer. The sample consisted of tumor-infiltrating memory CD4+ T cells sorted from the breast tumor. Regarding subset: memory CD4+ T cells, CD4+CD45RO+CD25-. V is TRBV6-2 or TRBV6-3 and J is TRBJ1-1, with TRBD1 identical over 7 bases. CDR3 in amino acids: CASSYSSLQGREEAFF. CDR3 nucleotides: TGTGCCAGCAGTTACTCTTCCTTACAGGGGAGGGAAGAAGCTTTCTTT.